Below, 20 T cell receptor beta chains from the same sample are listed, as sequenced in a study of read filtering for tumor transcriptome and immune sequencing (dated by TCRdb to 2019 to 2021). Sequencing was performed on an Illumina HiSeq 4000. The Immunoverse kit was used to build TCR libraries from about 430 ng RNA, with molecular barcoded adaptors covering alpha/delta and beta/gamma chains. TCRdb reprocessing: public reads trimmed at Q25 with fastp, clones called with MiXCR, in-frame beta chains kept. Identical CDR3 proteins give one entry, which carries the most common genes and DNA. A total of roughly 93,000 distinct CDR3 sequences appear in this sample, about 22% of them only once. The top ten constitute over 9.5% of the sample. Sequencing was done on a sample of a population of CD138-negative cells sorted from bone marrow. Sample cell subset or site, as interpreted from the label and publication: bone marrow mononuclear cells depleted of CD138+ plasma/myeloma cells by negative magnetic selection. Every receptor here comes from a donor at least 40 years old with multiple myeloma.

This clonotype was counted many times. V gene TRBV28 combines with J gene TRBJ2-7; D might be TRBD2 (6 bases). The CDR3 contains 14 residues. Germline CDR1 MDHEN, CDR2 SYDVKM. The ends were cut back, 8 bases at V and 6 bases at J, with 20 bases in the middle. The CDR3: CASHAGQVLLEQYF. The CDR3 nucleotides are TGTGCCAGCCATGCGGGGCAAGTCCTCCTCGAGCAGTACTTC.

This clonotype was seen at least ten times. The chain couples TRBV20-1 to TRBJ2-7, with 10 bases lining up with TRBD2. Germline V gene data show CDR1 as DFQATT and CDR2 as SNEGSKA (reference sequence). CDR3 length: 14 amino acids. The trim removed 2 bases at V and 6 bases at J, leaving 7 bases unmatched. The CDR3 DNA sequence: TGCAGTGCTAGACACAGCGGGGGGGCTGGCGAGCAGTACTTC. Protein: CSARHSGGAGEQYF.

Comments on this clonotype: The CDR3 does not end in the conserved phenylalanine or tryptophan, so this is likely a read error. The chain links TRBV29-1 to TRBJ2-2, with TRBD1 identical over 9 bases. Germline CDR1 is SQVTM and CDR2 is ANQGSEA. This CDR3 is 13 amino acids long. The CDR3 sequence is CSAGTGTAGGLFL. CDR3 nucleotide sequence: TGCAGCGCCGGGACAGGGACCGCCGGGGGGCTGTTTCTT.

This clonotype has a count of ten or more. This chain's CDR3 is CASNAYNEQFF. CDR3 sequence (DNA): TGTGCCAGCAACGCCTACAATGAGCAGTTCTTC. The V call is TRBV2, the J call TRBJ2-1; no reliable D call. V gave up 7 bases and J gave up 2 bases, with 3 bases separating them. Germline-derived CDR1 and CDR2 are SNHLY and FYNNEI. The CDR3 contains 11 residues.

The chain has TRBV12-3 or TRBV12-4 and TRBJ1-3; D gene uncertain. CDR3 length: 13 amino acids. V shed 5 bases and J shed 4 bases, with 9 bases lying between them. The chain's CDR3 is CASSILPGNTIYF. CDR3 nucleotides: TGTGCCAGCAGTATCCTACCCGGAAACACCATATATTTT.

In its sample, this clonotype was seen a few times. The V and J genes are TRBV7-2 and TRBJ2-3, with 11 bases identical to TRBD2. The CDR3 spans 16 residues. V shed 5 bases and J 4 bases; nucleotides not matched to a gene: 8. Germline V lookup: CDR1 SGHTA, CDR2 FQGNSA. CDR3 protein: CASSPMTSGVADTQYF. The CDR3 region has the DNA TGTGCCAGCAGCCCCATGACTAGCGGGGTTGCAGATACGCAGTATTTT. The whole variable domain, remainder taken from reference TRBV7-2 and TRBJ2-3, is GAGVSQSPSNKVTEKGKDVELRCDPISGHTALYWYRQSLGQGLEFLIYFQGNSAPDKSGLPSDRFSAERTGGSVSTLTIQRTQQEDSAVYLCASSPMTSGVADTQYFGPGTRLTVL.

Points on this clonotype: A much bigger clone sits one base away, suggesting this may be a read error. The rearrangement uses TRBV15 and TRBJ1-5; 7 bases are shared with TRBD1. From germline, CDR1 is LNHNV and CDR2 YYDKDF (reference sequence). This CDR3 has 16 residues. CDR3 in DNA: TGTGCCACCTGCAGATCGGCAGGGGGACCCAATCAGCCCCAGCATTTT. Its protein product is CATCRSAGGPNQPQHF.

This clonotype came up a few times. The J gene is TRBJ1-2, the V gene TRBV7-2; D is possibly TRBD1 (5 bases). Germline CDR1 and CDR2: SGHTA and FQGNSA. The V end was cut by 5 bases, the J end by 4 bases, with 14 bases between. There are 14 residues in the CDR3. CDR3 protein: CASSRDGKIYGYTF. CDR3 nucleotide sequence: TGTGCCAGCAGCCGGGACGGAAAAATCTATGGCTACACCTTC.

The chain has TRBV15 and TRBJ1-3, with D unresolved. Germline CDR1 and CDR2: LNHNV and YYDKDF (reference sequence). The CDR3 loop spans 14 amino acids. Trimming took off 8 bases at V and 0 bases at J, with 11 bases between the two ends. CDR3 in DNA: TGTGCCACCCAAAACAGACTCTCTGGAAACACCATATATTTT. It specifies CATQNRLSGNTIYF.

This chain connects TRBV28 to TRBJ2-1, with D unresolved. The germline CDR1 and CDR2 sequences are MDHEN and SYDVKM. This CDR3 region has 12 residues. V lost 11 bases, J lost 4 bases, and 12 bases lay in between. Written as DNA, the CDR3 is TGTGCCTGTACGAGCTTTTACAATGAGCAGTTCTTC. Residues: CACTSFYNEQFF.

This clonotype was observed once. A clone one base away is much larger, so this may be a read error. This sequence joins TRBV2 and TRBJ2-5; 7 bases are shared with TRBD1. The CDR3 is made up of 14 amino acids. Per germline, CDR1 SNHLY and CDR2 FYNNEI. In DNA form, the CDR3 reads TGTGCCAGCAACCCCACAGGGGTAAAAGAGGCCCAGTACTTC. Translation: CASNPTGVKEAQYF. The variable domain in full, with the rest retrieved from reference TRBV2 and TRBJ2-5, is EPEVTQTPSHQVTQMGQEVILRCVPISNHLYFYWYRQILGQKVEFLVSFYNNEISEKSEIFDDQFSVERPDGSNFTLKIRSTKLEDSAMYFCASNPTGVKEAQYFGPGTRLLVL.

This clonotype was observed at least ten times. The gene calls are TRBV28 and TRBJ2-7; TRBD2 is a possible D gene (6 bases). CDR1 is MDHEN and CDR2 is SYDVKM in the germline V gene. Trimming took off 2 bases at V and 3 bases at J, with 11 bases between the two ends. This CDR3 spans 14 amino acids. The DNA for the CDR3 is TGTGCCAGCAGTTTAGCAGGGACTCGCTACGAGCAGTACTTC. It encodes CASSLAGTRYEQYF.

A remark on this clonotype: A read error is possible here, since a much larger clone lies one base away. This chain joins TRBV28 and TRBJ1-1; no clear D. This CDR3 contains 13 residues. Germline V lookup: CDR1 MDHEN, CDR2 SYDVKM. The CDR3 loop reads CASSLLGQTVAFF. CDR3 bases: TGTGCCAGCAGTTTATTGGGTCAGACTGTAGCTTTCTTT.

This clonotype occurred many times. As DNA, the CDR3 is TGTGCCAGCAGCTTAGGTAATCCGACTGAAGCTTTCTTT. Its translation: CASSLGNPTEAFF. The chain has TRBV7-8 and TRBJ1-1; no definite D call. Germline CDR1 is SGHVS and CDR2 is FQNEAQ. The ends were cut back, 1 base at V and 5 bases at J, with 8 bases in the middle. There are 13 residues in the CDR3. Supplemented by reference TRBV7-8 and TRBJ1-1, the full variable domain reads GAGVSQSPRYKVAKRGQDVALRCDPISGHVSLFWYQQALGQGPEFLTYFQNEAQLDKSGLPSDRFFAERPEGSVSTLKIQRTQQEDSAVYLCASSLGNPTEAFFGQGTRLTVV.

The chain links TRBV20-1 to TRBJ1-3; D gene ambiguous. The CDR3 runs to 15 residues. Trimming cost V 6 bases and J 0 bases, with 15 bases left between them. Germline V CDR1 and CDR2: DFQATT, SNEGSKA (reference sequence). The CDR3 nucleotides are TGCAGTGCACCTAATAGACGGGGCTCTGGAAACACCATATATTTT. This sequence encodes CSAPNRRGSGNTIYF.

This clonotype was detected many times. This rearrangement joins TRBV15 to TRBJ2-7, with D possibly being TRBD2 (5 bases). Germline V gene data show CDR1 as LNHNV and CDR2 as YYDKDF (reference sequence). Trimming removed 0 bases from V and 1 base from J, with 13 bases in between. The CDR3 runs 16 residues. Here the CDR3 reads CATSRDGSSGSYEQYF. The CDR3 DNA sequence: TGTGCCACCAGCAGAGATGGGAGTTCAGGTTCCTACGAGCAGTACTTC.

This clonotype appeared many times. The V and J genes are TRBV7-6 and TRBJ1-1; tentative D call: TRBD1 (5 bases). The CDR3 is 13 residues long. V was cut by 2 bases and J by 3 bases, with 7 bases left in between. The germline CDR1 and CDR2 sequences are SGHVS and FNYEAQ. The CDR3 sequence: CASSLSGYTEAFF. The DNA of the CDR3 is TGTGCCAGCAGCTTATCAGGGTACACTGAAGCTTTCTTT. The full variable domain, with the rest looked up from reference TRBV7-6 and TRBJ1-1, is GAGVSQSPRYKVTKRGQDVALRCDPISGHVSLYWYRQALGQGPEFLTYFNYEAQQDKSGLPNDRFSAERPEGSISTLTIQRTEQRDSAMYRCASSLSGYTEAFFGQGTRLTVV.

V and J are TRBV15 and TRBJ1-4; D gene uncertain. The length of the CDR3 is 14 residues. The V gene lost 5 bases and the J gene lost 7 bases, with 14 bases spanning the gap. From germline, CDR1 is LNHNV and CDR2 YYDKDF (reference sequence). CDR3 bases: TGTGCCACCAGCCTTCCCAGTATCAGTGAAAAACTGTTTTTT. Protein product: CATSLPSISEKLFF.

This clonotype was recorded many times. For the CDR3, the DNA is TGTGCCAGCAGCTTCTATTCAGGGGAAAATTCACCCCTCCACTTT. It is translated as CASSFYSGENSPLHF. The chain recombines TRBV5-6 with TRBJ1-6; D might be TRBD1 (6 bases). V lost 2 bases, J lost 7 bases, and 13 bases lay in between. The length of the CDR3 is 15 residues. CDR1 and CDR2 (germline): SGHDT, YYEEEE.

A few counts support this clonotype. The chain combines TRBV18 with TRBJ1-1; TRBD1 might be the D (5 bases). The CDR3 spans 13 residues. Germline values: CDR1 KGHSH, CDR2 LQKENI. V lost 2 bases and J 8 bases, leaving 12 bases between the germline ends. The CDR3 reads CASSPTGGKEAFF. The CDR3 nucleotides are TGTGCCAGCTCACCAACGGGGGGAAAGGAAGCTTTCTTT.